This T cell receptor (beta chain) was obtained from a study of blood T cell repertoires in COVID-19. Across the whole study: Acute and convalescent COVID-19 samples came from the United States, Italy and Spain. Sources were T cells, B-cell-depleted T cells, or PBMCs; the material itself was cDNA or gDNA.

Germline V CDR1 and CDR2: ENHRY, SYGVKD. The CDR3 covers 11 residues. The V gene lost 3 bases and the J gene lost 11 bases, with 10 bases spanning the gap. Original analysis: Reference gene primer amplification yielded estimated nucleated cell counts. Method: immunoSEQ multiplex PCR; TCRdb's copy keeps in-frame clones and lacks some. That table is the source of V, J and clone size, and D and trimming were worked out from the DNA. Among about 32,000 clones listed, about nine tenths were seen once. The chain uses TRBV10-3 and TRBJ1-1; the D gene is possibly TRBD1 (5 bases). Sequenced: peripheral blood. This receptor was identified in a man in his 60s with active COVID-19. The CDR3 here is CAISEGGGAFF. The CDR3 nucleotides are TGTGCCATCAGTGAAGGTGGGGGGGCTTTCTTT.